Sequencing of this T cell receptor beta chain was carried out in a study of CD8+ T cells in alopecia areata. Reverse transcribed after extraction, RNA yielded cDNA as the sequencing template. Produced via immunoSEQ multiplex PCR; TCRdb's table is partial and in-frame only. Here the sample spans about 190,000 clones, roughly 60% being singletons. The CDR3 spans 12 residues. Between the trimmed V and J ends, which lost 3 bases and 3 bases, there was a span of 6 bases. CDR1 SGHRS and CDR2 YFSETQ come from the germline V gene. Treatment in this sample: oral pan-JAK inhibitor, 5-10 mg twice daily. Those with alopecia areata gave lesional scalp punch biopsies and peripheral blood. General observations from the study: Numerous expanded lesional clones remained in scalp and blood during tofacitinib. Tofacitinib delivered significant drops in scalp clonality and in expanded CD8+ clones among the top 100.

Points on this clone: The antigen is not known.

The chain has TRBV5-1 and TRBJ2-5; D is unclear. This TCR was recovered from a human donor with alopecia areata. The sequences come from CD4+ T cells sorted from blood, collected at week 24, from a patient treated with tofacitinib. CDR3: CASSSPKETQYF. In nucleotides, the CDR3 is TGCGCCAGCAGCTCACCCAAAGAGACCCAGTACTTC.